This T cell receptor (beta chain) was obtained from a study of cytomegalovirus exposure and HLA in healthy donors. The study ran its PCR with 60 Vbeta and 13 Jbeta primers. Sequencing used immunoSEQ multiplex PCR; TCRdb keeps in-frame clones, though not all of them. The sample records 80,000 to 90,000 clones, around 81% being singletons. The germline V gene has CDR1 SGHAT and CDR2 FQNNGV. The CDR3 is 16 amino acids. The chain is built from TRBV11-2 and TRBJ2-5; D may be TRBD2 (5 bases). The J call may be mistaken, given a closer DNA end match to TRBJ2-7. The sequence was collected from a woman aged 25-40 years in good health and CMV-seronegative. The sequenced sample was PBMCs. DNA of the CDR3: TGTGCCAGCAGCTTATTACGGAGGCTCGAACTCTACGAGCAGTACTTC. It specifies CASSLLRRLELYEQYF.